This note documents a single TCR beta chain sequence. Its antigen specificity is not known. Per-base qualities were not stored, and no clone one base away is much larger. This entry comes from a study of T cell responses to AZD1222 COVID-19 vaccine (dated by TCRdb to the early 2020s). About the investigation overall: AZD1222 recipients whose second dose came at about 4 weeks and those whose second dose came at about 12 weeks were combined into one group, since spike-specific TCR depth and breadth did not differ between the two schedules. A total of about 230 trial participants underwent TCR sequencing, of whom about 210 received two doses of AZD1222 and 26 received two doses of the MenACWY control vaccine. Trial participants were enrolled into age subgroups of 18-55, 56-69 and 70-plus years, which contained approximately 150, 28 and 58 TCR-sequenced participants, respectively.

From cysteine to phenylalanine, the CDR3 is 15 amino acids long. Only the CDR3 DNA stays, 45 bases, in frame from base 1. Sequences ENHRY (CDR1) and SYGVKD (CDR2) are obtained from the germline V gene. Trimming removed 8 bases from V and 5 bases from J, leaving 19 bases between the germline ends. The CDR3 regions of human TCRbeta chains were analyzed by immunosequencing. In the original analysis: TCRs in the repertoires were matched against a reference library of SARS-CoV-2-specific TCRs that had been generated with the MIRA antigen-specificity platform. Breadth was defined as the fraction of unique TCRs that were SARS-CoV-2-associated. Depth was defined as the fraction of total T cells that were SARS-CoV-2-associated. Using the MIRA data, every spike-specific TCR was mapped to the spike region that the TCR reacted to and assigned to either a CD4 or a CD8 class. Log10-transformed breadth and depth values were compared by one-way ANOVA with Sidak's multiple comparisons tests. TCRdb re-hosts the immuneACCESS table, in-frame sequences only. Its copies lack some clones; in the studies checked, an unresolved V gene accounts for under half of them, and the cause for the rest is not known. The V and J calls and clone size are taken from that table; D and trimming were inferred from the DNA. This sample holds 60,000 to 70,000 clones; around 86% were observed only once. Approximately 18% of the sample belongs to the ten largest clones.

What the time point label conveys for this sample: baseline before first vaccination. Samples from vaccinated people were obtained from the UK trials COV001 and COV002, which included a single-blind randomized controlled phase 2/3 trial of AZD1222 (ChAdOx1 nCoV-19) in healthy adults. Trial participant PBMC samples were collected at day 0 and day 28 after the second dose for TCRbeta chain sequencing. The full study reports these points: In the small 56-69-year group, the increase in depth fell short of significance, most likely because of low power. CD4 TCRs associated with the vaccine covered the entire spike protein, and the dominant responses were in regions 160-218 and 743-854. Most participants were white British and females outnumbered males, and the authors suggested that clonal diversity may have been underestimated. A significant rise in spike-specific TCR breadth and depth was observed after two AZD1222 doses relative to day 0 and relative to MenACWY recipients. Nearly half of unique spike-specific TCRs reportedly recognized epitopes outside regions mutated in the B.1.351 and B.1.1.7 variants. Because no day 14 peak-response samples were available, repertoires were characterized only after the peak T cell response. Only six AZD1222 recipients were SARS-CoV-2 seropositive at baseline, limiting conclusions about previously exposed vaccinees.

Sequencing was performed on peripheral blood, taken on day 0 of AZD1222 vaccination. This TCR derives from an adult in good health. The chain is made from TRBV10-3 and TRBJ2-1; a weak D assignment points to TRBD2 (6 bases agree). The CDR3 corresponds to CAIDAPGGKHNEQFF. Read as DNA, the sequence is TGTGCCATCGACGCACCAGGAGGGAAACACAATGAGCAGTTCTTC.